What follows are 10 T cell receptor beta chains derived from one specimen sequenced in a study of T-cell memory formation after mild COVID-19. One entry per CDR3 protein results from TCRdb running MiXCR on the 5' RACE reads. The sample consists of roughly 340,000 distinct CDR3 sequences, about 15% of them appearing once. Sequencing was performed on PBMCs or a T cell subset sorted from them (not recorded which). These receptors all stem from a man aged 18 to 30 who had mild COVID-19 (a few samples of this study predate the infection). Cell type and time point are not known.

This clonotype was recorded a few times. The chain couples TRBV4-1 to TRBJ2-5; no firm D call. CDR1 and CDR2 (germline): MGHRA, YSYEKL. The length of the CDR3 is 14 residues. V lost 1 base and J 5 bases, leaving 11 bases between the germline ends. The CDR3 nucleotides are TGCGCCAGCAGCCAAGGGGTAACTCAGGAGACCCAGTACTTC. Encoded protein: CASSQGVTQETQYF.

Ten or more counts support this clonotype. The chain recombines TRBV6-5 with TRBJ1-1; TRBD1 matches at 8 bases. Looked up from germline, CDR1 is MNHEY and CDR2 is SVGAGI. This CDR3 has 14 amino acids. V trimming: 2 bases; J trimming: 5 bases; junction bases outside the gene matches: 4. CDR3: CASSYHGTGTEAFF. CDR3 nucleotides: TGTGCCAGCAGTTACCACGGGACAGGAACTGAAGCTTTCTTT.

The sample holds many counts of this clonotype. The chain couples TRBV2 to TRBJ1-1; weak D call: TRBD1 (5 bases). The ends were cut back, 5 bases at V and 2 bases at J, with 9 bases in the middle. The length of the CDR3 is 13 residues. Germline V lookup: CDR1 SNHLY, CDR2 FYNNEI. The DNA for the CDR3 is TGTGCCAGCAGTTCACAGGTTAACACTGAAGCTTTCTTT. Encoded protein: CASSSQVNTEAFF.

The V gene is TRBV6-5, the J gene TRBJ2-5, with D perhaps TRBD1 (5 bases). The CDR3 length is 15 residues. Trimming removed 8 bases from V and 1 base from J, with 17 bases in between. Germline CDR1 reads MNHEY; CDR2 reads SVGAGI. Here the CDR3 reads CASAPVDSSQETQYF. CDR3 in DNA: TGTGCCAGCGCCCCCGTAGACAGTTCCCAAGAGACCCAGTACTTC.

This clonotype was found a few times. The V and J genes are TRBV7-2 and TRBJ2-1; 8 nucleotides agree with TRBD2. Trimming at V came to 5 bases and at J to 10 bases, leaving 10 bases not matched to a gene. This CDR3 comprises 14 residues. The germline V gene has CDR1 SGHTA and CDR2 FQGNSA. Here the CDR3 DNA reads TGTGCCAGCAGCCTCGTCGGGGGGGAAGTGGAGCAGTTCTTC. It yields the protein CASSLVGGEVEQFF.

This clonotype was found a few times. The gene calls are TRBV9 and TRBJ2-3, with D possibly matching TRBD1 (5 bases). Germline CDR1 reads SGDLS; CDR2 reads YYNGEE. Trimming cost V 4 bases and J 1 base, with 13 bases left between them. This CDR3 is 15 amino acids long. The CDR3 DNA is TGTGCCAGCAGCACAGTGGGGCTCGGCACAGATACGCAGTATTTT. It codes for CASSTVGLGTDTQYF.

This rearrangement joins TRBV28 to TRBJ2-7, with 9 bases that match TRBD1. CDR3 size: 14 residues. The V gene end was trimmed by 4 bases and the J gene end by 4 bases; junction bases not matched to a gene: 5. Germline V lookup: CDR1 MDHEN, CDR2 SYDVKM. This CDR3 reads CASSSRDRVYEQYV. The CDR3 DNA reads TGTGCCAGCAGTTCTAGGGACAGGGTATACGAGCAGTACGTC.

The V and J genes are TRBV20-1 and TRBJ2-5, with TRBD1 as a possible D gene (5 bases). Germline V lookup: CDR1 DFQATT, CDR2 SNEGSKA (reference sequence). The CDR3 is made up of 16 amino acids. Trimming took 2 bases from V and 5 from J, leaving 21 bases between them. The DNA of the CDR3 is TGCAGTGCTAGATTGTCGGGCAGGGTGTCCGGGGAGACCCAGTACTTC. Translation gives CSARLSGRVSGETQYF.

V and J are TRBV24-1 and TRBJ2-1; D unclear. Trimming left V 5 bases short and J 5 bases short, with 3 bases between. Germline V gene sequence: CDR1 KGHDR, CDR2 SFDVKD. The CDR3 spans 11 residues. The CDR3 sequence: CATSVNNEQFF. CDR3 bases: TGTGCCACCAGTGTAAACAATGAGCAGTTCTTC.

The V call is TRBV6-2 or TRBV6-3, the J call TRBJ2-1; 11 nucleotides match TRBD2. The CDR3 loop spans 14 amino acids. The V gene's germline CDR1 is MNHEY and CDR2 SVGEGT. V lost 7 bases to trimming and J lost 13 bases; unmatched junction nucleotides: 12. The CDR3 nucleotides read TGTGCCAGCACCCAGCAACTAGCGGGGGCCTATCAGTTCTTC. Protein: CASTQQLAGAYQFF.